This TCR beta chain was obtained from a study of early T cells in non-severe SARS-CoV-2 infection. At the level of the study: Sequencing of bulk RNA from unsorted whole blood was done, without chain pairing.

The V gene lost 3 bases and the J gene lost 8 bases, with 16 bases spanning the gap. CDR1 is KGHSH and CDR2 is LQKENI in the germline V gene. The CDR3 is 15 residues long. Comments on this clonotype: The antigen remains undetermined. A read error may explain this, as a much larger clone is one base away.

One entry per CDR3 protein, called by TCRdb with MiXCR from the 5' RACE reads. The table includes some 54,000 distinct CDR3 sequences, roughly 10% detected once. Study-wide points: Sequences matched to VDJdb favored anti-spike CD8 responses, while private and CD4 specificities were missed.

The sample consisted of whole blood. The clonotype originates from an adult who was a healthcare worker with PCR-confirmed SARS-CoV-2 infection or an uninfected control (not recorded which). The rearrangement links TRBV18 to TRBJ1-4; D is unclear. CDR3 loop: CASSPEMESGEKLFF. The DNA of the CDR3 is TGTGCCAGCTCACCGGAAATGGAGTCCGGGGAAAAACTGTTTTTT.